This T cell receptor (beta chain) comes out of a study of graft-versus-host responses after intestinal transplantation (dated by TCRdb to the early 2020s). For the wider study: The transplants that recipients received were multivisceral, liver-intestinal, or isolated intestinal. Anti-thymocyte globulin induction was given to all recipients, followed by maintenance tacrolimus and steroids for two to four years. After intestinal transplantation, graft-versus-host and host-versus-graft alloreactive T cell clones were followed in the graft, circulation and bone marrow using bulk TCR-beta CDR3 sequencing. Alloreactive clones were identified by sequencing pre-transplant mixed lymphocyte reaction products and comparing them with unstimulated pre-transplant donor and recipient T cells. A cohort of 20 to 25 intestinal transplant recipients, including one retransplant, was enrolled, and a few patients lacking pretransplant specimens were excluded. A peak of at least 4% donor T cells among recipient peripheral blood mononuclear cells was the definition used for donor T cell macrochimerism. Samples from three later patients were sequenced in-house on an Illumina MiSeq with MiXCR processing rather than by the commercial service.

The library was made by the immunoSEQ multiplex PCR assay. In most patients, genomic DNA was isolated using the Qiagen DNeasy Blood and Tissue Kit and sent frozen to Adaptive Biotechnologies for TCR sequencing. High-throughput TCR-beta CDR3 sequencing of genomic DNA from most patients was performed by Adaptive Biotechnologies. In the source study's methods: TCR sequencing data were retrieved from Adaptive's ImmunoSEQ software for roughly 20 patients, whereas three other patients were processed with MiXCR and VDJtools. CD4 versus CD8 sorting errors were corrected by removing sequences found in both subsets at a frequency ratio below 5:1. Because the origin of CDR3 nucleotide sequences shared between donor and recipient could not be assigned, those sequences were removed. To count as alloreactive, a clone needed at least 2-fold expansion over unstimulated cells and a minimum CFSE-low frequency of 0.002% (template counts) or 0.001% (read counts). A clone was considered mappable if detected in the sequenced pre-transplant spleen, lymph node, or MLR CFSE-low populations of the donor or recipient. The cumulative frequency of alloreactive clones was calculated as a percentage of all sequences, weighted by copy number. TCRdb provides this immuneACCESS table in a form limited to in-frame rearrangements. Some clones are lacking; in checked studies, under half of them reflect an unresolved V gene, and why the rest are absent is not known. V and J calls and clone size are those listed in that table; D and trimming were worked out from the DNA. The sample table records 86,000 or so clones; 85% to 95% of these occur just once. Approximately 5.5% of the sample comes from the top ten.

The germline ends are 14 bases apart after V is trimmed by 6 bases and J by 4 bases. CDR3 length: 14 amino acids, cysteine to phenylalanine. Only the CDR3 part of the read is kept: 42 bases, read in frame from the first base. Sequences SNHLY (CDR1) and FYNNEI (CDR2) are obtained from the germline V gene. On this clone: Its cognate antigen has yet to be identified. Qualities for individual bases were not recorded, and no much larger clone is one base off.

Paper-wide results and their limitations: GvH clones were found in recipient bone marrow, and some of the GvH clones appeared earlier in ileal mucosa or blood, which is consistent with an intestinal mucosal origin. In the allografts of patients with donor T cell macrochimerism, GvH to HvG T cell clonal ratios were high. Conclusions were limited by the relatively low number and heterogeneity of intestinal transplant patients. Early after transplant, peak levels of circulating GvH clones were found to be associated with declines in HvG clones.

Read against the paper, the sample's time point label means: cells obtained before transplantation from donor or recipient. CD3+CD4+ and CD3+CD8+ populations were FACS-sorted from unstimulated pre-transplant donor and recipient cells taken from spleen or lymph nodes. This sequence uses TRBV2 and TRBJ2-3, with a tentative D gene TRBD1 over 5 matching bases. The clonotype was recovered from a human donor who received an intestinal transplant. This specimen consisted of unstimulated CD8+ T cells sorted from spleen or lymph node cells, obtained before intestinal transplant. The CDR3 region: CASSQPGQPDTQYF. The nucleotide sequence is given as TGTGCCAGCAGCCAACCAGGACAACCAGATACGCAGTATTTT.